The 22 T cell receptor beta chains below all came from one sample that was sequenced in a study of control samples from healthy donors and cancer patients. Method: immunoSEQ multiplex PCR; TCRdb's copy keeps in-frame clones and lacks some. Of about 79,000 clones in the sample, 93% were seen once. Specimen: PBMCs. The source is a woman between 40 and 50 years old with lung cancer.

This clone was seen just once. The J gene is TRBJ2-7, the V gene TRBV10-3; possibly TRBD1 for D (6 bases). The CDR3 runs 14 residues. Trimming stripped 2 bases from V and 2 bases from J, with 10 bases between. From germline, CDR1 is ENHRY and CDR2 SYGVKD. The CDR3 DNA sequence: TGTGCCATCAGTGAGCAGGGGTCCACCTACGAGCAGTACTTC. Protein: CAISEQGSTYEQYF.

The rearrangement links TRBV7-2 to TRBJ2-2; the match to TRBD1 covers 9 bases. V lost 5 bases to trimming and J lost 6 bases; unmatched junction nucleotides: 7. The CDR3 runs 15 residues. Germline lookup yields CDR1 SGHTA and CDR2 FQGNSA. CDR3 bases: TGTGCCAGCAGCCGGAACAGGGGGCTCGCCGGGGAGCTGTTTTTT. Its protein product is CASSRNRGLAGELFF.

This clone was detected once. The chain recombines TRBV5-1 with TRBJ1-1; 7 nucleotides match TRBD1. Losses at the gene ends were 4 bases for V and 5 bases for J; bases not matched to a gene: 8. The CDR3 extends over 14 amino acids. The germline CDR1 and CDR2 sequences are SGHRS and YFSETQ. CDR3 bases: TGCGCCAGCAGCGGAGTGGACAGGAGGACTGAAGCTTTCTTT. Protein product: CASSGVDRRTEAFF.

This chain connects TRBV18 to TRBJ1-1, with 7 bases that match TRBD1. CDR1 is KGHSH, CDR2 LQKENI, per germline. V lost 3 bases and J lost 1; bases outside the gene matches: 2. The CDR3 loop spans 14 amino acids. CDR3 sequence (DNA): TGTGCCAGCTCACCGGGACAGAAGAACACTGAAGCTTTCTTT. Protein product: CASSPGQKNTEAFF.

This sequence joins TRBV7-2 and TRBJ1-1; D may be TRBD1 (6 bases). This CDR3 comprises 13 residues. Germline assignment: CDR1 SGHTA and CDR2 FQGNSA. Trimming stripped 5 bases from V and 6 bases from J, with 13 bases between. The CDR3 nucleotides are TGTGCCAGCAGCGCGTACAGGGACGCTGAAGCTTTCTTT. Residues: CASSAYRDAEAFF.

The chain links TRBV5-1 to TRBJ2-1, with TRBD1 matching over 8 bases. Germline V lookup: CDR1 SGHRS, CDR2 YFSETQ. The length of the CDR3 is 17 residues. V dropped 2 bases and J dropped 0; count of bases not matched to a gene: 7. The CDR3 DNA follows: TGCGCCAGCAGCTTAAATTCAGGGGGCGGCTCCTACAATGAGCAGTTCTTC. This sequence encodes CASSLNSGGGSYNEQFF.

The chain is built from TRBV9 and TRBJ1-6, with D perhaps matching TRBD1 (6 bases). The germline CDR1 and CDR2 sequences are SGDLS and YYNGEE. The CDR3 is 18 amino acids. Trimming stripped 1 base from V and 2 bases from J, with 16 bases between. CDR3 nucleotides: TGTGCCAGCAGCGTATCCAGGGACACCCTGCCCTATAATTCACCCCTCCACTTT. It encodes CASSVSRDTLPYNSPLHF.

The chain employs TRBV3-1 (or the pseudogene TRBV3-2) and TRBJ2-3; the match to TRBD1 covers 7 bases. Germline values: CDR1 LGHDT, CDR2 YNNKEL (reference sequence). This CDR3 is built from 14 residues. V gave up 6 bases and J gave up 4 bases; unmatched junction bases: 7. CDR3 residues: CASSPSDRPDTQYF. The CDR3 DNA follows: TGTGCCAGCAGTCCCTCGGACAGGCCAGATACGCAGTATTTT.

The chain employs TRBV12-3 or TRBV12-4 and TRBJ2-7; D is unclear. The CDR3 loop spans 13 amino acids. The V end lost 3 bases, the J end lost 2 bases, and 8 bases lay between the germline ends. The CDR3 region has the DNA TGTGCCAGCAGTTTTGGGTCTACCTACGAGCAGTACTTC. Residues: CASSFGSTYEQYF.

This chain uses TRBV2 with TRBJ1-4; no definite D call. V lost 0 bases and J 2 bases, leaving 13 bases between the germline ends. The CDR3 loop spans 17 amino acids. Germline V gene lookup returns CDR1 SNHLY and CDR2 FYNNEI. The DNA of the CDR3 is TGTGCCAGCAGTGAAGCGCGAGTGGTAGCGACTAATGAAAAACTGTTTTTT. This encodes CASSEARVVATNEKLFF.

CDR3 residues: CASGWGPLEQYF. The CDR3 DNA reads TGTGCCAGTGGGTGGGGACCCCTCGAGCAGTACTTC. The chain uses TRBV19 and TRBJ2-7; either TRBD1 or TRBD2 may supply D (5 bases each). The CDR3 is 12 amino acids. Between the trimmed V and J ends, which lost 8 bases and 6 bases, there was a span of 14 bases. Germline V gene lookup returns CDR1 LNHDA and CDR2 SQIVND (reference sequence).

The chain has TRBV2 and TRBJ2-2; D unclear. CDR1 is SNHLY, CDR2 FYNNEI, per germline. V shed 3 bases and J shed 5 bases, with 4 bases lying between them. The CDR3 covers 12 residues. CDR3 amino acids: CASSEATGELFF. The DNA for the CDR3 is TGTGCCAGCAGTGAGGCGACCGGGGAGCTGTTTTTT.

The DNA of the CDR3 is TGTGCCAGCAGCTCCCCCCAGGGCAATGAGCAGTTCTTC. Protein: CASSSPQGNEQFF. J is TRBJ2-1 and V is TRBV3-1 (or the pseudogene TRBV3-2); D perhaps matches TRBD1 (5 bases). CDR3 length: 13 residues. V was pared by 5 bases and J by 6 bases, with 11 bases between. The germline CDR1 and CDR2 sequences are LGHDT and YNNKEL (reference sequence).

The rearrangement links TRBV5-1 to TRBJ2-1, with D uncertain. Germline V gene sequence: CDR1 SGHRS, CDR2 YFSETQ. Trimming shortened V by 2 bases and J by 4 bases, and 13 bases separated the two germline ends. The CDR3 totals 15 residues. This CDR3 is CASSLTGPTYNEQFF. As DNA, the CDR3 is TGCGCCAGCAGCTTAACGGGCCCAACATACAATGAGCAGTTCTTC.

This chain connects TRBV12-3 or TRBV12-4 to TRBJ1-1, with no clear D. V was pared by 1 base and J by 1 base, with 4 bases between. The CDR3 is 13 amino acids. Written as DNA, the CDR3 is TGTGCCAGCAGTTTAGGAGGGAACACTGAAGCTTTCTTT. It is translated as CASSLGGNTEAFF.

This clone appeared a single time. The chain uses TRBV7-8 and TRBJ2-1; the D gene is possibly TRBD1 (6 bases). The CDR3 contains 12 residues. From germline, CDR1 is SGHVS and CDR2 FQNEAQ. The V end was cut by 8 bases, the J end by 4 bases, with 9 bases between. The CDR3 is CASERGYNEQFF. CDR3 sequence (DNA): TGTGCCAGCGAGAGGGGGTACAATGAGCAGTTCTTC.

The rearrangement joins TRBV3-1 (or the pseudogene TRBV3-2) to TRBJ2-1; TRBD2 matches at 8 bases. The length of the CDR3 is 21 residues. The V gene end was trimmed by 1 base and the J gene end by 8 bases; junction bases not matched to a gene: 25. Germline V CDR1 and CDR2: LGHDT, YNNKEL (reference sequence). In DNA form, the CDR3 reads TGTGCCAGCAGCCAAGCCCACCCGATTGTAGAAGCGGGGGAGCTGTACGATGAGCAGTTCTTC. As protein: CASSQAHPIVEAGELYDEQFF.

V usage is TRBV7-8 and J usage is TRBJ2-1, with TRBD1 matching over 8 bases. After removal of 4 bases from V and 6 bases from J, the junction contained 11 bases not matched to a gene. Germline values: CDR1 SGHVS, CDR2 FQNEAQ. This CDR3 has 16 residues. The CDR3 reads CASSSPIAGGFNEQFF. CDR3 bases: TGTGCCAGCAGCTCCCCCATAGCAGGGGGCTTCAATGAGCAGTTCTTC.

The V call is TRBV10-3, the J call TRBJ1-3; tentatively, D is TRBD1 (5 bases). Germline V gene sequence: CDR1 ENHRY, CDR2 SYGVKD. The CDR3 sequence is 16 residues long. Between the trimmed V and J ends, which lost 3 bases and 4 bases, there was a span of 16 bases. In nucleotides, the CDR3 is TGTGCCATCAGTGACACACAGGCTACCTACGGAAACACCATATATTTT. This translates into CAISDTQATYGNTIYF.

The V and J genes are TRBV19 and TRBJ1-3; D may be TRBD1 (6 bases). The V end was cut by 4 bases, the J end by 3 bases, with 13 bases between. The CDR3 is 15 residues long. Germline loops: CDR1 LNHDA, CDR2 SQIVND (reference sequence). Written as DNA, the CDR3 is TGTGCCAGTAGTACAGGTACAGGGCATGGAAACACCATATATTTT. It specifies CASSTGTGHGNTIYF.

This clone was seen just once. The chain uses TRBV9 and TRBJ1-2; 7 nucleotides align to TRBD1. CDR3 length: 15 residues. The germline gives CDR1 SGDLS, CDR2 YYNGEE. V gave up 0 bases and J gave up 1 base; unmatched junction bases: 3. The CDR3 region has the DNA TGTGCCAGCAGCGTAGGGGACAGCCGTAACTATGGCTACACCTTC. This sequence encodes CASSVGDSRNYGYTF.

As for this clone: The sample has other DNA sequences that encode this CDR3 too. V gene TRBV3-1 (or the pseudogene TRBV3-2) combines with J gene TRBJ1-1, with TRBD1 identical over 8 bases. Trimming at V came to 4 bases and at J to 10 bases, leaving 5 bases not matched to a gene. Germline CDR1 and CDR2: LGHDT and YNNKEL (reference sequence). The CDR3 extends over 12 amino acids. CDR3 amino acids: CASSPGQGAAFF. DNA for the CDR3: TGTGCCAGCAGCCCCGGACAGGGTGCAGCTTTCTTT.